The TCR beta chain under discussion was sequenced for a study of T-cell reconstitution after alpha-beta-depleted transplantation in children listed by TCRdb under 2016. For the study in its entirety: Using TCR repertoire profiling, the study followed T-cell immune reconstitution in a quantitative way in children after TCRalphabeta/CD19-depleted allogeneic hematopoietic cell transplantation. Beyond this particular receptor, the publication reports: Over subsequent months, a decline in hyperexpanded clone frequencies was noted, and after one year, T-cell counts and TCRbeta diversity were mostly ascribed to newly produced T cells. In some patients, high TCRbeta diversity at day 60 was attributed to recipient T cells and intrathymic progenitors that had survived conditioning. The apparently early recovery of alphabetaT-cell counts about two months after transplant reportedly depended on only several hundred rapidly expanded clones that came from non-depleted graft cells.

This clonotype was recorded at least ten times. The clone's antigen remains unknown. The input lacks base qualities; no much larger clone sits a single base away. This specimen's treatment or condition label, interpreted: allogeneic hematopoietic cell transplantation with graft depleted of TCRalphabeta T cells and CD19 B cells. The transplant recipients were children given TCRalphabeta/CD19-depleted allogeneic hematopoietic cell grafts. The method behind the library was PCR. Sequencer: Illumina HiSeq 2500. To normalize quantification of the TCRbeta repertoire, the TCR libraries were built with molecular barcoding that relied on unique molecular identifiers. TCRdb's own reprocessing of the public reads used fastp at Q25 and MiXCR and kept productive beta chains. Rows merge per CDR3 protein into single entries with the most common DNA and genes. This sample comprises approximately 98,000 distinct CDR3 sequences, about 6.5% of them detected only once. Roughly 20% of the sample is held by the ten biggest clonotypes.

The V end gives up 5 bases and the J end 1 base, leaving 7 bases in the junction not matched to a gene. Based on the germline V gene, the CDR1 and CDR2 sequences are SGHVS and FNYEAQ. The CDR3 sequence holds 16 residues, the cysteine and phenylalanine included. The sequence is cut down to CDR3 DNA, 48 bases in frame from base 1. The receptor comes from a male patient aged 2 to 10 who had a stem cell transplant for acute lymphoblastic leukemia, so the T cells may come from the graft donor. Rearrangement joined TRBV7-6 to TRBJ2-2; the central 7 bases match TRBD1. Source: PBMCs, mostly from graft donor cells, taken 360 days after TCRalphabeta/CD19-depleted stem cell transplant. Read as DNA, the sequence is TGTGCCAGCAGCCCAAGGACAGGTCTGAACACCGGGGAGCTGTTTTTT. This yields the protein CASSPRTGLNTGELFF.